This T cell receptor (beta chain) was documented in a study of cytomegalovirus exposure and HLA in healthy donors. The PCR used 60 Vbeta and 13 Jbeta primers. Clones were read by immunoSEQ multiplex PCR, and TCRdb kept only the in-frame ones, dropping some. This sample has 130,000 to 150,000 clones, with roughly four fifths found just once. V dropped 4 bases and J dropped 7 bases, with 9 bases sitting between them. Germline CDR1 and CDR2: SGHDN and FVKESK. The CDR3 covers 12 residues. V is TRBV14 and J is TRBJ2-3; weak D call: TRBD2 (5 bases). The source is a middle-aged man in good health and CMV-seropositive. The material sequenced was PBMCs. CDR3 nucleotide sequence: TGTGCCAGCAGCCTGCAGCGGTATACGCAGTATTTT. Residues: CASSLQRYTQYF.